One T cell receptor (beta chain) is described in this entry. This record comes from a study of beta chain features in type 1 diabetes. With V trimmed by 2 bases and J by 2 bases, 1 base remained unmatched. CDR1 and CDR2 from the germline V gene are SGDLS and YYNGEE. The CDR3 contains 14 residues. Expressed TCRB transcripts were sequenced because the isolated RNA had all been reverse transcribed beforehand. Data came from immunoSEQ multiplex PCR; TCRdb stores just in-frame clones and leaves some out. The sample has 400,000 to 600,000 clones, about 29% seen once. The sample was naive CD4+ T cells from blood. V usage is TRBV9 and J usage is TRBJ2-1, with 7 bases that match TRBD1. The receptor was derived from a man younger than 30 in good health. The CDR3 region has the DNA TGTGCCAGCAGCGTGACAGGGACCTACAATGAGCAGTTCTTC. It yields the protein CASSVTGTYNEQFF.